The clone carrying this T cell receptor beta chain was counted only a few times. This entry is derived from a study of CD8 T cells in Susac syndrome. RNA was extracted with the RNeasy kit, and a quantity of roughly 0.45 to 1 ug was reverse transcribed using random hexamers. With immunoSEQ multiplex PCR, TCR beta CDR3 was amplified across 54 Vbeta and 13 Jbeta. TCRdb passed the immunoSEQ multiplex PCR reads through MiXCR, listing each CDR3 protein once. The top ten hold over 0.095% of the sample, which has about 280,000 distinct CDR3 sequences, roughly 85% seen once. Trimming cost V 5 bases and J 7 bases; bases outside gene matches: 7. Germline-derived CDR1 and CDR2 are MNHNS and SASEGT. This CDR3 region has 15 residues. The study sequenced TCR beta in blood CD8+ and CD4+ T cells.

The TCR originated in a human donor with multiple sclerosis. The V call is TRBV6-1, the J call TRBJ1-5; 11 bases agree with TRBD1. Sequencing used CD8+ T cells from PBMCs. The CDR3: CASSIGQGASQPQHF. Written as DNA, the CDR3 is TGTGCCAGCAGTATAGGACAGGGGGCTTCACAGCCCCAGCATTTT.